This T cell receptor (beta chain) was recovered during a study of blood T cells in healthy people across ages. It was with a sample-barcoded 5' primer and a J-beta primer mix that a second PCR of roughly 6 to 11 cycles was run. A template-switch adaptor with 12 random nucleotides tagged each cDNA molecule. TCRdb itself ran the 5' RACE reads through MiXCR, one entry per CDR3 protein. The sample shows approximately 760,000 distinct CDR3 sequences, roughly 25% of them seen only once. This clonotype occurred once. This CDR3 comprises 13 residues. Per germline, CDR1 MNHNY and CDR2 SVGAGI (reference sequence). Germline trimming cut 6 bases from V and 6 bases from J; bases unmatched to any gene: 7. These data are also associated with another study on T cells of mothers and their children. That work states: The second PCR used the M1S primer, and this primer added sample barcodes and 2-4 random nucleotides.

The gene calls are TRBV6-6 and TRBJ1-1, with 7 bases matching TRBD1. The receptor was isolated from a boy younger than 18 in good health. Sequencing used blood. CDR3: CASRTDRDAEAFF. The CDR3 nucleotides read TGTGCCAGCAGGACTGACAGGGACGCTGAAGCTTTCTTT.